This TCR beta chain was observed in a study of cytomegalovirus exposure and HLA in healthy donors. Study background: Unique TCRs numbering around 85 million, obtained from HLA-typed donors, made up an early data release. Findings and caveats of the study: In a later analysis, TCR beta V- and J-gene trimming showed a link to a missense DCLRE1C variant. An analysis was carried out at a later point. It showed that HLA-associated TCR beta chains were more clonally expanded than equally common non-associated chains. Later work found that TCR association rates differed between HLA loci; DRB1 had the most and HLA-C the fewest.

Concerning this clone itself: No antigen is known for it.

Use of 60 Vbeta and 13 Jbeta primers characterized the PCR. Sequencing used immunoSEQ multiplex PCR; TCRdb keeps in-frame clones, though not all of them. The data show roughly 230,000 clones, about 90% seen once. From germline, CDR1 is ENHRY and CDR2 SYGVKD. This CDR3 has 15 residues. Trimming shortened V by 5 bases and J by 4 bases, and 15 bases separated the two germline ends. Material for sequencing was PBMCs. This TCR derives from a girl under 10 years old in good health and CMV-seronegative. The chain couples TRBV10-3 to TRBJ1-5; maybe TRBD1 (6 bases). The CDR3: CAISQSGQKNQPQHF. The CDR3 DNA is TGTGCCATCAGTCAATCGGGACAAAAAAATCAGCCCCAGCATTTT.